The present T cell receptor beta chain was sequenced within a study of shared clonotypes between healthy human individuals. Clones were sequenced by immunoSEQ multiplex PCR, and TCRdb holds only the in-frame ones, with some missing. The sample carries 1.4 million to 1.5 million clones, roughly 96% recorded once. This clone has just one count. The material sequenced was naive CD4+ T cells sorted from blood. Noted subset: CD45RA+ positively selected. This receptor was taken from a man aged 25-45 years in good health.

CDR3 bases: TGTGCCAGCAGCTTTCCCGGGACAGGTAGCGGGGAGCTGTTTTTT. This gives the protein CASSFPGTGSGELFF. The chain recombines TRBV5-4 with TRBJ2-2, with 8 bases that match TRBD1. The V gene end was trimmed by 2 bases and the J gene end by 7 bases; junction bases not matched to a gene: 7. The CDR3 totals 15 residues. Germline values: CDR1 SGHNT, CDR2 YYREEE (reference sequence).